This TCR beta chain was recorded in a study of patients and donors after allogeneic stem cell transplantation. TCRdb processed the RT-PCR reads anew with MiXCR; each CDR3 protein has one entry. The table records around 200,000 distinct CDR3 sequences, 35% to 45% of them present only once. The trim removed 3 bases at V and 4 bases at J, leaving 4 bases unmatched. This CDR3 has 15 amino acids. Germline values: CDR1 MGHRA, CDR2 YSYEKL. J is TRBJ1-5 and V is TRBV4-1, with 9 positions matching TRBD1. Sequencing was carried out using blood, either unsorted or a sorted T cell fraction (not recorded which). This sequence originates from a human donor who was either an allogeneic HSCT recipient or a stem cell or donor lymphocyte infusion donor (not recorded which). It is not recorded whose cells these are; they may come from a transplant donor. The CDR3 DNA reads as TGCGCCAGCAGCCACGAGGGACAGGGAAATCAGCCCCAGCATTTT. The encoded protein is CASSHEGQGNQPQHF.